This T cell receptor (beta chain) derives from a study of blood T cells in healthy people across ages. A single count supports this clonotype. The germline CDR1 and CDR2 sequences are MDHEN and SYDVKM. V lost 2 bases and J lost 6, with 9 bases in between. There are 13 residues in the CDR3. Through a sample-barcoded 5' primer and a J-beta primer mix, a second PCR was run for 7 to 11 cycles. A tag from a template-switch adaptor with 12 random nucleotides marked each cDNA molecule. Each sample yielded at least 3 million CDR3-containing paired-end reads. TCRdb called the 5' RACE reads again in MiXCR, with one record for every CDR3 protein. The sample lists more than 600,000 distinct CDR3 sequences; roughly 25% were seen once. Per sample, extraction of total RNA gave at least 6 micrograms in every case. These data also featured in a second study, about T cells of mothers and their children. That paper states: Healthy Caucasian mothers, three in number, and their six children were the donors.

What was sequenced was blood. The chain has TRBV28 and TRBJ2-3; D might be TRBD1 (5 bases). This clonotype was sampled from a boy between 5 and 17 years old in good health. For the CDR3, the DNA is TGTGCCAGCAGTTTAGACAGACTGGATACGCAGTATTTT. This gives the protein CASSLDRLDTQYF. The variable domain in full, completed from reference TRBV28 and TRBJ2-3, reads DVKVTQSSRYLVKRTGEKVFLECVQDMDHENMFWYRQDPGLGLRLIYFSYDVKMKEKGDIPEGYSVSREKKERFSLILESASTNQTSMYLCASSLDRLDTQYFGPGTRLTVL.